This T cell receptor (beta chain) was obtained from a study of graft-versus-host responses after intestinal transplantation. Study-level points and caveats: The presence of high graft-versus-host to host-versus-graft clonal ratios in allografts characterized patients with graft-donor T cell macrochimerism.

Some clones are missing from TCRdb's copy, which holds only in-frame ones; the method was immunoSEQ multiplex PCR. The repertoire holds 20,000 to 25,000 clones, with approximately 92% as singletons. There are 15 residues in the CDR3. V dropped 5 bases and J dropped 4 bases, with 15 bases sitting between them. Germline lookup yields CDR1 MGHDK and CDR2 SYGVNS. Note on this clone: Its target is not known.

This TCR derives from a human patient who received an intestinal transplant, so some T cells may come from the graft donor. The chain recombines TRBV25-1 with TRBJ2-1, with a weak D call TRBD2 (6 bases). This material consisted of PBMCs, taken approximately 260 days after intestinal transplant. CDR3 bases: TGTGCCAGCAGTCGTGGACTAAGCCCTTACAATGAGCAGTTCTTC. Translating it yields CASSRGLSPYNEQFF.